These 20 T cell receptor beta chains share one sample of origin, sequenced in a study of CD4 T cells in relation to SARS-CoV-2 and coronaviruses. Method: immunoSEQ multiplex PCR; TCRdb's copy keeps in-frame clones and lacks some. The data hold approximately 20,000 clones, with 81% observed a single time. Before the COVID-19 pandemic, during about 2011-2019, CD4+ T cells were taken from unexposed donors. Isolation of CD4+ T cells took place after about 9 days in culture. Antigens of these TCRs are unknown. Material for sequencing was CD4+ T cells from PBMCs, cultured in vitro. The receptors derive from a human donor in good health.

The chain joins TRBV11-2 to TRBJ1-2; tentatively, D is TRBD1 (5 bases). The germline V gene encodes CDR1 SGHAT and CDR2 FQNNGV. The CDR3 covers 15 residues. V lost 2 bases, J lost 2 bases, and 12 bases lay in between. CDR3 residues: CASSLLRGGNYGYTF. For the CDR3, the DNA is TGTGCCAGCAGCTTACTACGGGGGGGGAACTATGGCTACACCTTC.

The V call is TRBV24-1, the J call TRBJ1-2; unclear D gene. The V end was cut by 0 bases, the J end by 8 bases, with 6 bases between. Germline V gives CDR1 KGHDR, CDR2 SFDVKD. The CDR3 is made up of 12 amino acids. The CDR3 bases are TGTGCCACCAGTGATTTGAGTGGGGGCTACACCTTC. It specifies CATSDLSGGYTF.

V and J are TRBV7-3 and TRBJ1-1; D uncertain. V dropped 2 bases and J dropped 6 bases, with 13 bases sitting between them. The germline V gene encodes CDR1 SGHTA and CDR2 FQGTGA. The CDR3 covers 14 residues. Here the CDR3 reads CASSLSGSRSEAFF. The CDR3 DNA sequence: TGTGCCAGCAGCTTATCGGGTTCAAGGTCTGAAGCTTTCTTT.

In its sample, this clone was seen a few times. This chain connects TRBV19 to TRBJ2-4; D may correspond to TRBD1 or TRBD2 (5 bases each). Germline CDR1 and CDR2: LNHDA and SQIVND (reference sequence). The CDR3 length is 13 residues. Between the trimmed V and J ends, which lost 10 bases and 3 bases, there was a span of 13 bases. The CDR3 region has the DNA TGTGCCACCGAGGGGCGTGGCAAAAACATTCAGTACTTC. This sequence encodes CATEGRGKNIQYF.

The chain links TRBV28 to TRBJ1-4, with a weak D call TRBD1 (5 bases). The CDR3 consists of 14 residues. The germline V gene has CDR1 MDHEN and CDR2 SYDVKM. V lost 3 bases to trimming and J lost 3 bases, with 8 bases between them. In DNA form, the CDR3 reads TGTGCCAGCAGTTTGGCAGGGCCTAATGAAAAACTGTTTTTT. Protein: CASSLAGPNEKLFF.

The chain carries TRBV27 and TRBJ1-5, with 7 bases lining up with TRBD1. Germline V CDR1 and CDR2: MNHEY, SMNVEV (reference sequence). The V segment lost 5 bases and the J segment 6 bases; nucleotides outside the gene matches: 13. The CDR3 contains 16 residues. The CDR3 bases are TGTGCCAGCAGTCGAACCCAGGGGGGTCGAACTCAGCCCCAGCATTTT. Its protein product is CASSRTQGGRTQPQHF.

This clone was found a few times. The rearrangement uses TRBV7-3 and TRBJ2-7; 8 bases are a match to TRBD1. Trimming removed 0 bases from V and 6 bases from J; junction bases left unmatched: 7. CDR1 is SGHTA and CDR2 is FQGTGA in the germline V gene. This CDR3 spans 15 amino acids. Here the CDR3 reads CASSLTKDRAAEQYF. The CDR3 bases are TGTGCCAGCAGCTTAACAAAGGACAGGGCGGCCGAGCAGTACTTC.

This chain joins TRBV5-5 and TRBJ1-1; 8 bases fit TRBD1. With V trimmed by 4 bases and J by 0 bases, 8 bases remained unmatched. CDR3 length: 16 residues. CDR1 SGHKS and CDR2 YYEKEE come from the germline V gene (reference sequence). The CDR3 sequence: CASSLTGVAVNTEAFF. The CDR3 DNA follows: TGTGCCAGCAGCCTGACAGGGGTAGCTGTGAACACTGAAGCTTTCTTT.

V and J are TRBV6-2 or TRBV6-3 and TRBJ1-1; 10 bases fit TRBD1. Germline CDR1 is MNHEY and CDR2 is SVGEGT. The CDR3 sequence is 14 residues long. Trimming cost V 5 bases and J 4 bases; bases outside gene matches: 4. The CDR3 DNA follows: TGTGCCAGCAGTGACAGGGGGCGATCCACTGAAGCTTTCTTT. As protein: CASSDRGRSTEAFF.

The J gene is TRBJ2-2, the V gene TRBV5-1; 9 bases agree with TRBD1. CDR1 and CDR2 from the germline V gene are SGHRS and YFSETQ. This CDR3 comprises 15 residues. With V trimmed by 1 base and J by 3 bases, 1 base remained unmatched. CDR3 sequence: CASSLRTGDTGELFF. Here the CDR3 DNA reads TGCGCCAGCAGCTTGCGGACAGGGGACACCGGGGAGCTGTTTTTT.

The chain combines TRBV12-5 with TRBJ1-5; no firm D call. CDR1 LGHNT and CDR2 FRNRAP come from the germline V gene. The CDR3 contains 13 residues. V lost 1 base to trimming and J lost 7 bases, with 8 bases between them. As DNA, the CDR3 is TGTGCTAGTGGTTTGGAGGCGGTACAGCCCCAGCATTTT. It yields the protein CASGLEAVQPQHF.

The chain has TRBV9 and TRBJ2-5, with TRBD2 matching over 12 bases. Trimming cost V 4 bases and J 1 base; bases outside gene matches: 5. CDR1 is SGDLS, CDR2 YYNGEE, per germline. This CDR3 comprises 16 residues. CDR3 sequence: CASSRTSGISQETQYF. The DNA of the CDR3 is TGTGCCAGCAGCAGGACTAGCGGGATATCCCAAGAGACCCAGTACTTC.

The V call is TRBV4-3, the J call TRBJ1-2; 8 bases match TRBD1. Germline CDR1 reads LGHNA; CDR2 reads YSLEER. V lost 0 bases, J lost 7 bases, and 1 base stayed unmatched. This CDR3 has 13 amino acids. This CDR3 is CASSQDRGPGYTF. CDR3 sequence (DNA): TGCGCCAGCAGCCAAGACAGGGGGCCTGGCTACACCTTC.

CDR3 sequence reads: CASSFSGTSGRQQETQYF. CDR3 DNA sequence: TGTGCCAGCAGCTTCTCCGGGACTAGCGGGAGACAACAAGAGACCCAGTACTTC. This rearrangement joins TRBV5-8 to TRBJ2-5, with 14 bases fitting TRBD2. The CDR3 is 18 residues long. V shed 2 bases and J 2 bases; nucleotides not matched to a gene: 8. Looked up from germline, CDR1 is SGHTS and CDR2 is YDEGEE.

V and J are TRBV7-2 and TRBJ1-3; D gene unclear. Trimming pared 1 base from V and 0 bases from J, leaving 7 bases between. The CDR3 sequence is 15 residues long. Germline loops: CDR1 SGHTA, CDR2 FQGNSA. The CDR3 nucleotides are TGTGCCAGCAGCTTAGGGTCCGACTCTGGAAACACCATATATTTT. This gives the protein CASSLGSDSGNTIYF.

J is TRBJ2-4 and V is TRBV6-5, with TRBD1 matching 7 bases. The CDR3 covers 15 residues. CDR1 is MNHEY and CDR2 is SVGAGI in the germline V gene. V shed 0 bases and J 4 bases; nucleotides not matched to a gene: 3. CDR3 nucleotides: TGTGCCAGCAGTTACTCCGGGACAGCAAAAAACATTCAGTACTTC. Residues: CASSYSGTAKNIQYF.

This clone has just a few counts. The chain couples TRBV18 to TRBJ1-2, with 11 bases identical to TRBD1. The length of the CDR3 is 15 residues. Looked up from germline, CDR1 is KGHSH and CDR2 is LQKENI. V was pared by 3 bases and J by 4 bases, with 4 bases of the junction left unmatched. CDR3 DNA: TGTGCCAGCTCACCGGGGGACAGGGGGATCTATGGCTACACCTTC. This codes for CASSPGDRGIYGYTF.

The V gene is TRBV19, the J gene TRBJ2-2; no clear D gene. The germline V and J ends were trimmed by 4 bases and 7 bases, with 13 bases remaining between them. The CDR3 covers 14 residues. The germline V gene has CDR1 LNHDA and CDR2 SQIVND (reference sequence). The CDR3 spells CASSRSIILGELFF. The CDR3, as DNA: TGTGCCAGTAGTAGGTCCATTATACTCGGGGAGCTGTTTTTT.

The chain has TRBV18 and TRBJ1-1; TRBD1 matches 8 bases. Per the germline V gene, CDR1 is KGHSH and CDR2 is LQKENI. There are 12 residues in the CDR3. J lost 11 bases, V lost 6 bases, and 8 bases had no gene match. CDR3: CASSTQGAGAFF. In nucleotides, the CDR3 is TGTGCCAGCTCCACCCAGGGGGCTGGGGCTTTCTTT.

The chain employs TRBV4-1 and TRBJ2-1; 10 bases fit TRBD1. Trimming removed 5 bases from V and 4 bases from J; junction bases left unmatched: 8. CDR3 length: 16 amino acids. Germline loops: CDR1 MGHRA, CDR2 YSYEKL. CDR3 sequence (DNA): TGCGCCAGCAGCGAGGGACAGGGGACACTATACAATGAGCAGTTCTTC. Residues: CASSEGQGTLYNEQFF.